These 25 T cell receptor beta chains originate from one sample sequenced in a study of human T cells and chemical hapten exposure. TCRdb fed the RACE reads into MiXCR, producing one record per CDR3 protein. The sample lists roughly 120,000 distinct CDR3 sequences; about 8.2% were seen once. Stated time point: healthy volunteer bleed at 2 weeks. It was from unfractionated whole blood that total RNA was extracted. Sequenced material: whole blood. Receptors originate from a male donor in good health. Some clones in this sample may be carry-over from other donors' samples.

This clonotype was detected ten times or more. The V gene is TRBV19, the J gene TRBJ2-1; 10 nucleotides align to TRBD1. CDR1 and CDR2 from the germline V gene are LNHDA and SQIVND (reference sequence). The CDR3 is made up of 15 amino acids. V trimming: 5 bases; J trimming: 5 bases; junction bases outside the gene matches: 6. CDR3 sequence reads: CASSPRTGGNNEQFF. The CDR3 region has the DNA TGTGCCAGTAGTCCCAGGACAGGGGGGAACAATGAGCAGTTCTTC.

V is TRBV5-1 and J is TRBJ2-5, with D unresolved. In germline, CDR1 is SGHRS, CDR2 YFSETQ. V dropped 2 bases and J dropped 3 bases, with 8 bases sitting between them. This CDR3 comprises 13 residues. The CDR3 is CASSFSIKETQYF. Here the CDR3 DNA reads TGCGCCAGCAGCTTCTCGATAAAAGAGACCCAGTACTTC.

This clonotype was picked up a small number of times. The chain couples TRBV20-1 to TRBJ2-7, with 9 bases identical to TRBD1. Germline CDR1 and CDR2: DFQATT and SNEGSKA (reference sequence). Trimming cost V 5 bases and J 2 bases; bases outside gene matches: 7. The CDR3 is 14 residues long. CDR3: CSAPYRGPTYEQYF. In DNA, the CDR3 is TGCAGTGCTCCCTACAGGGGGCCCACCTACGAGCAGTACTTC.

J is TRBJ2-1 and V is TRBV20-1; D assignment may be TRBD1 or TRBD2 (6 bases each). Looked up from germline, CDR1 is DFQATT and CDR2 is SNEGSKA (reference sequence). Deletions cut 1 base from V and 0 bases from J, with 19 bases between. The CDR3 loop spans 18 amino acids. CDR3 amino acids: CSARAPRGQISSYNEQFF. DNA of the CDR3: TGCAGTGCTAGAGCCCCCCGGGGGCAAATTAGCTCCTACAATGAGCAGTTCTTC.

This clonotype was found many times. DNA for the CDR3: TGTGCCAGCCGCCTGGGGTCGGGCGAGCAGTACTTC. This encodes CASRLGSGEQYF. The rearrangement uses TRBV6-2 or TRBV6-3 and TRBJ2-7; D is undetermined. Germline CDR1 reads MNHEY; CDR2 reads SVGEGT. Trimming removed 8 bases from V and 6 bases from J, with 14 bases in between. The CDR3 has 12 residues.

This clonotype has more than one count but fewer than ten. The V and J genes are TRBV7-6 and TRBJ2-1; 7 bases line up with TRBD2. The CDR3 length is 15 residues. Germline V CDR1 and CDR2: SGHVS, FNYEAQ. Germline trimming cut 5 bases from V and 6 bases from J; bases unmatched to any gene: 10. CDR3 protein: CASSLLASVINEQFF. DNA of the CDR3: TGTGCCAGCAGCCTACTAGCGAGCGTAATCAATGAGCAGTTCTTC.

There are many counts of this clonotype. The genes are TRBV12-3 or TRBV12-4 and TRBJ2-3; 14 bases are shared with TRBD2. J gave up 4 bases and V 6 bases, and 15 bases lay outside the gene matches. The CDR3 is 19 amino acids. The chain's CDR3 is CASRSHLRGLAGEADTQYF. In DNA, the CDR3 is TGTGCCAGCAGGTCACACTTAAGGGGACTAGCGGGAGAAGCAGATACGCAGTATTTT.

This clonotype was seen ten or more times. The chain combines TRBV9 with TRBJ1-2, with TRBD1 matching over 10 bases. Germline values: CDR1 SGDLS, CDR2 YYNGEE. The CDR3 length is 14 residues. Trimming at V came to 0 bases and at J to 4 bases, leaving 0 bases not matched to a gene. CDR3 amino acids: CASSVGDRGYGYTF. DNA for the CDR3: TGTGCCAGCAGCGTAGGGGACAGGGGCTATGGCTACACCTTC.

This clonotype was seen a handful of times. The rearrangement joins TRBV12-3 or TRBV12-4 to TRBJ2-2, with 7 bases fitting TRBD1. This CDR3 region has 15 residues. With V trimmed by 3 bases and J by 5 bases, 6 bases remained unmatched. The CDR3 region is CASSFDRAWTGELFF. The CDR3 DNA is TGTGCCAGCAGTTTTGACAGGGCGTGGACCGGGGAGCTGTTTTTT.

This clonotype has a count of ten or more. The CDR3 nucleotides read TGTGCCAGCAGTCTTTCAGGGAACTACGGGGAGCTGTTTTTT. This sequence encodes CASSLSGNYGELFF. The rearrangement links TRBV12-3 or TRBV12-4 to TRBJ2-2; possibly TRBD1 for D (5 bases). V shed 5 bases and J shed 7 bases, with 14 bases lying between them. The CDR3 runs 14 residues.

This clonotype was detected many times. The gene calls are TRBV7-9 and TRBJ2-1; the D gene is possibly TRBD1 (6 bases). The CDR3 runs 15 residues. In germline, CDR1 is SEHNR, CDR2 FQNEAQ (reference sequence). V dropped 5 bases and J dropped 2 bases, with 13 bases sitting between them. As DNA, the CDR3 is TGTGCCAGCAGCCTCCGGGACAATGCCTACAATGAGCAGTTCTTC. As protein: CASSLRDNAYNEQFF.

This clonotype occurred a few times. Here the CDR3 DNA reads TGTGCCACCAGCAGAGTAGGTCTGGCGAGACACTACGAGCAGTACTTC. Translated: CATSRVGLARHYEQYF. The V call is TRBV15, the J call TRBJ2-7; D is undetermined. V dropped 1 base and J dropped 3 bases, with 16 bases sitting between them. This CDR3 has 16 amino acids. Germline V CDR1 and CDR2: LNHNV, YYDKDF (reference sequence). Complete variable domain (other parts from reference TRBV15 and TRBJ2-7): DAMVIQNPRYQVTQFGKPVTLSCSQTLNHNVMYWYQQKSSQAPKLLFHYYDKDFNNEADTPDNFQSRRPNTSFCFLDIRSPGLGDTAMYLCATSRVGLARHYEQYFGPGTRLTVT.

This sequence joins TRBV6-1 and TRBJ1-1; D might be TRBD1 (5 bases). CDR3 length: 15 amino acids. Germline CDR1 reads MNHNS; CDR2 reads SASEGT. Trimming removed 1 base from V and 4 bases from J, with 13 bases in between. The CDR3 nucleotides are TGTGCCAGCAGTGAAGTGGCTGTCGGGGCCACTGAAGCTTTCTTT. Encoded protein: CASSEVAVGATEAFF.

The chain couples TRBV18 to TRBJ2-7, with D possibly being TRBD2 (5 bases). V dropped 2 bases and J dropped 3 bases, with 11 bases sitting between them. CDR1 is KGHSH, CDR2 LQKENI, per germline. This CDR3 comprises 14 residues. CDR3 sequence (DNA): TGTGCCAGCTCACCAAGGTCCGGGGACTACGAGCAGTACTTC. Amino acids: CASSPRSGDYEQYF.

This clonotype was found a few times. The genes are TRBV5-1 and TRBJ2-1; 9 nucleotides match TRBD2. There are 15 residues in the CDR3. V dropped 2 bases and J dropped 5; count of bases not matched to a gene: 5. CDR1 is SGHRS and CDR2 is YFSETQ in the germline V gene. The CDR3 spells CASSLGAGGHNEQFF. CDR3 nucleotides: TGCGCCAGCAGCTTAGGAGCGGGGGGACACAATGAGCAGTTCTTC.

This clonotype was seen a few times. The chain is built from TRBV30 and TRBJ2-3, with D maybe TRBD1 (5 bases). In germline, CDR1 is GTSNPN, CDR2 SVGIG (reference sequence). The CDR3 spans 14 residues. With 3 bases removed from V and 2 bases from J, the gap between germline ends came to 12 bases. In DNA, the CDR3 is TGTGCCTGGAGCCATGGGGCAGTCACAGATACGCAGTATTTT. This codes for CAWSHGAVTDTQYF. Based on the CDR3 plus reference TRBV30 and TRBJ2-3, the full variable domain is SQTIHQWPATLVQPVGSPLSLECTVEGTSNPNLYWYRQAAGRGLQLLFYSVGIGQISSEVPQNLSASRPQDRQFILSSKKLLLSDSGFYLCAWSHGAVTDTQYFGPGTRLTVL.

This clonotype was counted between two and nine times. The chain employs TRBV18 and TRBJ2-5; no reliable D call. CDR1 is KGHSH and CDR2 is LQKENI in the germline V gene. The CDR3 loop spans 13 amino acids. V lost 2 bases, J lost 0 bases, and 4 bases lay in between. CDR3 region: CASSPGYQETQYF. CDR3 sequence (DNA): TGTGCCAGCTCACCAGGGTACCAAGAGACCCAGTACTTC.

This clonotype was detected only a few times. This chain uses TRBV7-9 with TRBJ2-1; 9 bases are a match to TRBD1. V shed 0 bases and J 9 bases; nucleotides not matched to a gene: 9. The CDR3 consists of 16 residues. Germline loops: CDR1 SEHNR, CDR2 FQNEAQ (reference sequence). For the CDR3, the DNA is TGTGCCAGCAGCTTAGCGGGTACAGGGGGCTTGGGTGAGCAGTTCTTC. It specifies CASSLAGTGGLGEQFF.

The J gene is TRBJ1-2, the V gene TRBV4-3; D remains unclear. V dropped 1 base and J dropped 2 bases, with 8 bases sitting between them. The CDR3 has 14 residues. Germline CDR1 reads LGHNA; CDR2 reads YSLEER. Here the CDR3 DNA reads TGCGCCAGCAGCCAAGGTATAGGGAACTATGGCTACACCTTC. This gives the protein CASSQGIGNYGYTF.

This clonotype was seen ten or more times. The gene calls are TRBV12-3 or TRBV12-4 and TRBJ1-5, with no clear D. This CDR3 is 13 amino acids long. Between the trimmed V and J ends, which lost 3 bases and 5 bases, there was a span of 8 bases. The CDR3 reads CASSFLGDQPQHF. In DNA form, the CDR3 reads TGTGCCAGCAGTTTTTTGGGCGATCAGCCCCAGCATTTT.

This clonotype has ten or more counts. The chain joins TRBV29-1 to TRBJ2-7; the D gene is possibly TRBD1 (6 bases). The CDR3 is made up of 11 amino acids. Germline CDR1 reads SQVTM; CDR2 reads ANQGSEA. Trimming removed 7 bases from V and 1 base from J, with 8 bases in between. This CDR3 is CSARGSYEQYF. In DNA form, the CDR3 reads TGCAGCGCAAGGGGGTCCTACGAGCAGTACTTC.

This clonotype occurred a few times. V usage is TRBV12-3 or TRBV12-4 and J usage is TRBJ2-1; 15 bases are a match to TRBD2. The CDR3 is made up of 22 amino acids. With 2 bases clipped from V and 6 bases from J, the junction kept 20 bases outside the gene matches. CDR3 region: CASSLRWGLAGGRSDSSNEQFF. DNA of the CDR3: TGTGCCAGCAGTTTAAGGTGGGGACTAGCGGGAGGACGCTCCGACAGCTCCAATGAGCAGTTCTTC.

The table lists this clonotype with a few counts. The chain employs TRBV6-5 and TRBJ1-5; 9 bases align to TRBD1. V trimming: 5 bases; J trimming: 7 bases; junction bases outside the gene matches: 9. The CDR3 length is 15 residues. In germline, CDR1 is MNHEY, CDR2 SVGAGI. This CDR3 is CASSNQQGASQPQHF. CDR3 nucleotide sequence: TGTGCCAGCAGTAATCAACAGGGGGCAAGCCAGCCCCAGCATTTT.

This clonotype has a count of ten or more. The chain recombines TRBV20-1 with TRBJ2-7; D remains ambiguous. V shed 0 bases and J shed 0 bases, with 6 bases lying between them. Germline V gene sequence: CDR1 DFQATT, CDR2 SNEGSKA (reference sequence). The CDR3 is 13 amino acids. The DNA of the CDR3 is TGCAGTGCTAGAGAAAGGAACTCCTACGAGCAGTACTTC. The encoded protein is CSARERNSYEQYF.

In its sample, this clonotype was seen a few times. V is TRBV5-1 and J is TRBJ2-7, with TRBD1 as a possible D gene (6 bases). CDR1 SGHRS and CDR2 YFSETQ come from the germline V gene. V was shortened by 2 bases and J by 2 bases, with 14 bases between the two germline ends. CDR3 length: 15 residues. CDR3 residues: CASSFRPEGAYEQYF. In DNA, the CDR3 is TGCGCCAGCAGCTTCCGACCCGAGGGGGCCTACGAGCAGTACTTC.